The clone carrying this T cell receptor beta chain was counted many times. Its antigen is not identified. These data come from a study of T-cell memory formation after mild COVID-19. About the research overall: Largely, TCR clusters stayed within a single donor.

V lost 4 bases and J lost 0; bases outside the gene matches: 6. Germline CDR1 reads SGHRS; CDR2 reads YFSETQ. This CDR3 region has 16 residues. General observations from the study: Contracting CD8+ clones were enriched in EMRA, CD4+ mainly in CM and EM.

TCR alpha and TCR beta cDNA libraries carrying sample barcodes and UMIs came from 5'RACE with constant-segment primers. TCRdb re-called the 5' RACE reads with MiXCR, one entry per CDR3 protein. The table has around 110,000 distinct CDR3 sequences, roughly an eighth seen once. The sequence came from an adult woman who had mild COVID-19 (a few samples of this study predate the infection). Cell type and time point are not known. Sequenced input: PBMCs or a T cell subset sorted from them (not recorded which). The genes are TRBV5-1 and TRBJ2-7, with TRBD2 identical over 11 bases. CDR3 residues: CASSRPSGGPSYEQYF. CDR3 bases: TGCGCCAGCAGCCGTCCTAGCGGGGGGCCCTCCTACGAGCAGTACTTC.